What follows is one TCR beta chain and its context. A multiplex PCR was run with 60 Vbeta primers and 13 Jbeta primers. The repertoire was sequenced with immunoSEQ multiplex PCR; TCRdb's copy has only in-frame clones and lacks some. The sample has fewer than 75,000 clones; the top ten hold roughly 15%. This specimen belongs to a study of cytomegalovirus exposure and HLA in healthy donors. CDR1 is MNHEY and CDR2 is SMNVEV in the germline V gene (reference sequence). The CDR3 contains 12 residues. The V gene lost 8 bases and the J gene lost 11 bases, with 18 bases spanning the gap. This rearrangement joins TRBV27 to TRBJ1-1, with a possible D match to TRBD1 (5 bases). The source of this sequence is a boy younger than 18 in good health and CMV-seronegative. The sequencing sample was made of PBMCs. The CDR3 sequence is CASRRRGRRAFF. In nucleotides, the CDR3 is TGTGCCAGCCGTCGGAGGGGCCGGAGGGCTTTCTTT.